A single sample is the source of the 11 T cell receptor beta chains below, sequenced in a study of naive and memory T cell subsets. Two oligonucleotides, mixed equimolar, formed the beta constant-region primer covering TRBC1 and TRBC2. The ligated cDNA underwent four PCR rounds using SP2 and nested alpha and beta constant-region primers. Via MiXCR, TCRdb re-called the UMI-ligation and nested PCR reads, giving one row per CDR3 protein. The sample includes approximately 90,000 distinct CDR3 sequences, roughly 12% seen only once; the top ten take more than 0.11%. Regarding the study as a whole: Naive repertoires, especially CD8, held a few larger clonotypes, possibly memory cells re-expressing CD45RA.

These receptors have no identified antigens. The source material was naive CD4+ T cells from blood. Every receptor here comes from a human donor in good health.

This clonotype was recorded at least ten times. This sequence joins TRBV7-3 and TRBJ2-5; TRBD2 matches at 9 bases. Trimming at V came to 0 bases and at J to 1 base, leaving 9 bases not matched to a gene. The CDR3 spans 18 residues. Per the germline V gene, CDR1 is SGHTA and CDR2 is FQGTGA. CDR3 amino acids: CASSLTGGLAGLQETQYF. The CDR3 DNA reads TGTGCCAGCAGCTTAACCGGAGGTCTAGCGGGGCTCCAAGAGACCCAGTACTTC. Looking up the rest from reference TRBV7-3 and TRBJ2-5 gives the full variable domain: GAGVSQTPSNKVTEKGKYVELRCDPISGHTALYWYRQSLGQGPEFLIYFQGTGAADDSGLPNDRFFAVRPEGSVSTLKIQRTERGDSAVYLCASSLTGGLAGLQETQYFGPGTRLLVL.

There are many counts of this clonotype. The chain uses TRBV7-2 and TRBJ1-5; maybe TRBD1 (5 bases). V was trimmed by 5 bases and J by 9 bases, leaving 14 bases between them. The CDR3 sequence is 13 residues long. Looked up from germline, CDR1 is SGHTA and CDR2 is FQGNSA. This CDR3 is CASSGDRDSPQHF. The CDR3 region has the DNA TGTGCCAGCAGCGGGGACCGGGATTCGCCCCAGCATTTT.

This clonotype was observed a handful of times. The chain's CDR3 is CASSFTSGSLNEQFF. CDR3 DNA: TGCGCCAGCAGCTTCACTAGCGGGAGTTTGAATGAGCAGTTCTTC. The chain joins TRBV5-1 to TRBJ2-1, with 11 bases that match TRBD2. J was trimmed by 7 bases and V by 2 bases; bases with no gene match: 5. The CDR3 totals 15 residues. CDR1 and CDR2 (germline): SGHRS, YFSETQ. The variable domain in full, completed from reference TRBV5-1 and TRBJ2-1, reads KAGVTQTPRYLIKTRGQQVTLSCSPISGHRSVSWYQQTPGQGLQFLFEYFSETQRNKGNFPGRFSGRQFSNSRSEMNVSTLELGDSALYLCASSFTSGSLNEQFFGPGTRLTVL.

This clonotype was observed a few times. This chain links TRBV12-3 or TRBV12-4 with TRBJ2-4; 9 bases map to TRBD1. The junction had 3 bases not matched to a gene; V was cut back by 6 bases and J by 6 bases. The CDR3 length is 13 residues. Here the CDR3 reads CASRGTGINIQYF. Here the CDR3 DNA reads TGTGCCAGCAGAGGGACAGGGATAAACATTCAGTACTTC.

This clonotype turned up a few times. CDR3 DNA: TGTGCCAGCAGCCTGGGGGGGTCTACGAATTCACCCCTCCACTTT. It encodes CASSLGGSTNSPLHF. The gene calls are TRBV7-2 and TRBJ1-6; a possible D gene is TRBD1 (5 bases). This CDR3 is built from 15 residues. The V end was cut by 5 bases, the J end by 7 bases, with 15 bases between. Germline V lookup: CDR1 SGHTA, CDR2 FQGNSA.

In its sample, this clonotype was seen many times. V and J are TRBV2 and TRBJ2-5; D uncertain. Deletions cut 1 base from V and 6 bases from J, with 0 bases between. The CDR3 spans 10 residues. CDR1 and CDR2 from the germline V gene are SNHLY and FYNNEI. The chain's CDR3 is CASSEETQYF. DNA of the CDR3: TGTGCCAGCAGTGAAGAGACCCAGTACTTC.

This clonotype has just one count. The J gene is TRBJ1-1, the V gene TRBV7-9; 7 bases align to TRBD1. CDR1 is SEHNR, CDR2 FQNEAQ, per germline (reference sequence). The CDR3 extends over 14 amino acids. The V and J ends lost 6 bases and 8 bases, in that order; junction bases with no gene match: 12. CDR3 nucleotides: TGTGCCAGCAGGTCTGGGACAGAGAACTTAGAAGCTTTCTTT. Translating gives CASRSGTENLEAFF. The entire variable domain, with the rest obtained from reference TRBV7-9 and TRBJ1-1, is as follows: DTGVSQNPRHKITKRGQNVTFRCDPISEHNRLYWYRQTLGQGPEFLTYFQNEAQLEKSRLLSDRFSAERPKGSFSTLEIQRTEQGDSAMYLCASRSGTENLEAFFGQGTRLTVV.

This clonotype was recorded at least ten times. The chain uses TRBV12-3 or TRBV12-4 and TRBJ2-1, with D perhaps matching TRBD2 (6 bases). The CDR3 totals 15 residues. The ends were cut back, 7 bases at V and 4 bases at J, with 17 bases in the middle. The chain's CDR3 is CASKQRASVYNEQFF. CDR3 coding DNA: TGTGCCAGCAAACAAAGGGCTAGCGTATACAATGAGCAGTTCTTC.

This chain joins TRBV20-1 and TRBJ1-2; the D gene is possibly TRBD1 (6 bases). The germline gives CDR1 DFQATT, CDR2 SNEGSKA (reference sequence). Trimming pared 1 base from V and 2 bases from J, leaving 11 bases between. This CDR3 has 14 residues. As DNA, the CDR3 is TGCAGTGCTAGAGGTACGACAGGAAACTATGGCTACACCTTC. As protein: CSARGTTGNYGYTF.

This clonotype was found a few times. The chain has TRBV20-1 and TRBJ1-1; 7 bases agree with TRBD1. This CDR3 has 14 amino acids. V lost 6 bases and J lost 4; bases outside the gene matches: 11. From germline, CDR1 is DFQATT and CDR2 SNEGSKA (reference sequence). The CDR3 nucleotides are TGCAGTGCGGTGAAGACAGGGTTTGGCACTGAAGCTTTCTTT. Translation gives CSAVKTGFGTEAFF.

The V and J genes are TRBV29-1 and TRBJ1-5, with 9 bases matching TRBD1. The junction had 8 bases not matched to a gene; V was cut back by 2 bases and J by 9 bases. Per germline, CDR1 SQVTM and CDR2 ANQGSEA. The CDR3 spans 14 residues. The CDR3 nucleotides read TGCAGCGTTGAAACGGGACAGGGAGTAGGGCCCCAGCATTTT. It yields the protein CSVETGQGVGPQHF. Complete variable domain (other parts from reference TRBV29-1 and TRBJ1-5): SAVISQKPSRDICQRGTSLTIQCQVDSQVTMMFWYRQQPGQSLTLIATANQGSEATYESGFVIDKFPISRPNLTFSTLTVSNMSPEDSSIYLCSVETGQGVGPQHFGDGTRLSIL.